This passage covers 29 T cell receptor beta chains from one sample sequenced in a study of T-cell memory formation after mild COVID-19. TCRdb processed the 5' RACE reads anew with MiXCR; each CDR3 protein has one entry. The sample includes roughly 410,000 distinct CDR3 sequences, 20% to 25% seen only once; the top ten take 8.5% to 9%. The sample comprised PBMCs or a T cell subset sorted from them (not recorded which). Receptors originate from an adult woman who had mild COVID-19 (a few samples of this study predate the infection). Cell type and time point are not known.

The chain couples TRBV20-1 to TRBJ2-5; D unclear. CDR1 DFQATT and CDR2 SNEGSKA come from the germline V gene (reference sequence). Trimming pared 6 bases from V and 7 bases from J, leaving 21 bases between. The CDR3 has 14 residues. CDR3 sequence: CSAKDLDAPWTQYF. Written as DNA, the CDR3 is TGCAGTGCCAAAGACTTGGACGCACCTTGGACCCAGTACTTC.

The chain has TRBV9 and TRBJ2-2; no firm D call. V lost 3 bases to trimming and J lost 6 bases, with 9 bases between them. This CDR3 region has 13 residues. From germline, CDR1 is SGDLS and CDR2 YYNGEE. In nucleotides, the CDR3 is TGTGCCAGCAGCGCAGGAGACGCCGGGGAGCTGTTTTTT. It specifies CASSAGDAGELFF.

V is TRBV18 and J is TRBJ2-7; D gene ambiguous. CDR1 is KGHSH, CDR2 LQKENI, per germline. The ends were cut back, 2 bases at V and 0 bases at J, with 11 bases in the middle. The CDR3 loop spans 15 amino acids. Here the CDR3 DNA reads TGTGCCAGCTCACCAACTTTAGGCGCCTCCTACGAGCAGTACTTC. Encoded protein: CASSPTLGASYEQYF.

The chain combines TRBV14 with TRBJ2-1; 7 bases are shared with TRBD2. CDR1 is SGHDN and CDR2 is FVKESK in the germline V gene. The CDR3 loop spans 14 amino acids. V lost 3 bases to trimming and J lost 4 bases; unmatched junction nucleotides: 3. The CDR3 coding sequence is TGTGCCAGCAGCCAGGGGGGGACTTACAATGAGCAGTTCTTC. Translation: CASSQGGTYNEQFF.

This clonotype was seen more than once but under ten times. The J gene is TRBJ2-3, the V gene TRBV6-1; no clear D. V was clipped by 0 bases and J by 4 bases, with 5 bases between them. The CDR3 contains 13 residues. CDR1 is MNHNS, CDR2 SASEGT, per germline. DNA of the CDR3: TGTGCCAGCAGTGAAGCAATCGCAGATACGCAGTATTTT. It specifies CASSEAIADTQYF.

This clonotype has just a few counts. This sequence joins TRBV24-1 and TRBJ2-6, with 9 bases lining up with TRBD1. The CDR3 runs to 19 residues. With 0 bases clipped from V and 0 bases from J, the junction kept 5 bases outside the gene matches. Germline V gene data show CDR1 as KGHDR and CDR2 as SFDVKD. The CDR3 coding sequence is TGTGCCACCAGTGATTTGCCCGGGACAGGGACCTCTGGGGCCAACGTCCTGACTTTC. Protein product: CATSDLPGTGTSGANVLTF.

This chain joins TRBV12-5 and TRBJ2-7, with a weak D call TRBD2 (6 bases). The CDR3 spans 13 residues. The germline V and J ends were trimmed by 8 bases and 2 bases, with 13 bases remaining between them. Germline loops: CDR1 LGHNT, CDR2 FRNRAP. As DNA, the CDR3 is TGTGCTAGTCGATCCGGGAGCACCTACGAGCAGTACTTC. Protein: CASRSGSTYEQYF.

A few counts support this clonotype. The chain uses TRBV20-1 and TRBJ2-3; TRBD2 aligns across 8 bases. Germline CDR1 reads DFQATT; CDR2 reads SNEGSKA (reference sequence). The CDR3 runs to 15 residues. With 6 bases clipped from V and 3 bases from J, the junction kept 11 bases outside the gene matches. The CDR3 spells CSASVSGRTTDTQYF. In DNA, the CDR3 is TGCAGTGCGAGCGTGAGCGGGAGAACTACAGATACGCAGTATTTT.

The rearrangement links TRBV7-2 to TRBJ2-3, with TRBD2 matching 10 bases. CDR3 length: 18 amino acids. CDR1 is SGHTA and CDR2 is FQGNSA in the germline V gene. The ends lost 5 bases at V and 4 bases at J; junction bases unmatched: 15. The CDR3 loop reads CASSHQLAGPWGADTQYF. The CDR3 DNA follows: TGTGCCAGCAGCCATCAACTAGCGGGGCCATGGGGCGCAGATACGCAGTATTTT.

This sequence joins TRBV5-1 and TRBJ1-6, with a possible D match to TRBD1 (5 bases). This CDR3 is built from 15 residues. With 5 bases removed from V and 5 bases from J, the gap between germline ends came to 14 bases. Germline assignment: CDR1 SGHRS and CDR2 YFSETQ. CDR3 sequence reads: CASSSFQGNNSPLHF. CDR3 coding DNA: TGCGCCAGCAGTAGTTTCCAGGGAAATAATTCACCCCTCCACTTT.

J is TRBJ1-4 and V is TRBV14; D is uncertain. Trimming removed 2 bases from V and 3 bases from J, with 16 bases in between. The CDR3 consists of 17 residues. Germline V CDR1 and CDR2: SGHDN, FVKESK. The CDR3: CASSQRSQEGANEKLFF. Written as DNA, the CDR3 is TGTGCCAGCAGCCAAAGATCCCAGGAGGGAGCTAATGAAAAACTGTTTTTT.

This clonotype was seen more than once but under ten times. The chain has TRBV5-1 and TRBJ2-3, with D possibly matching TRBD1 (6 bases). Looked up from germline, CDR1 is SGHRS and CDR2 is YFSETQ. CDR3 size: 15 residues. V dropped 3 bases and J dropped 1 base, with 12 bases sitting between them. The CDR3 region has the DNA TGCGCCAGCAGCTCGACAGGAGACCGCACAGATACGCAGTATTTT. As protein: CASSSTGDRTDTQYF.

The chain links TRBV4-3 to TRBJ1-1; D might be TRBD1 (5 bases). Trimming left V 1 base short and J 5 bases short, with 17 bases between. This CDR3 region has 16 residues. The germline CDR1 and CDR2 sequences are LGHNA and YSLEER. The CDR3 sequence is CASSQVGRAVGTEAFF. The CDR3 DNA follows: TGCGCCAGCAGCCAAGTGGGGCGAGCCGTGGGTACTGAAGCTTTCTTT.

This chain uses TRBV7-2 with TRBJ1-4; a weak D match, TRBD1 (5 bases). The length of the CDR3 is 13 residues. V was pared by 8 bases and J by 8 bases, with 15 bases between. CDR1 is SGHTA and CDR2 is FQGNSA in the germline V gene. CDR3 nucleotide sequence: TGTGCCAGCTCCGAGGGGCGGATGGAAAAACTGTTTTTT. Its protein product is CASSEGRMEKLFF.

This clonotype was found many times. CDR3 region: CASSPRLAGNEQFF. CDR3 sequence (DNA): TGTGCCAGCAGCCCCCGACTAGCGGGCAATGAGCAGTTCTTC. This sequence joins TRBV7-6 and TRBJ2-1; 10 bases agree with TRBD2. Germline V CDR1 and CDR2: SGHVS, FNYEAQ. V dropped 5 bases and J dropped 6; count of bases not matched to a gene: 4. This CDR3 spans 14 amino acids. Full variable domain (outside the CDR3, taken from reference TRBV7-6 and TRBJ2-1): GAGVSQSPRYKVTKRGQDVALRCDPISGHVSLYWYRQALGQGPEFLTYFNYEAQQDKSGLPNDRFSAERPEGSISTLTIQRTEQRDSAMYRCASSPRLAGNEQFFGPGTRLTVL.

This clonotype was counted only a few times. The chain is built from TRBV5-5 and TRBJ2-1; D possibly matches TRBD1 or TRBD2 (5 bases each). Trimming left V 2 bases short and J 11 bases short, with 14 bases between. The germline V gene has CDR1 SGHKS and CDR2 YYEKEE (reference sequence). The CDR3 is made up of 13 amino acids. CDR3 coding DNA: TGTGCCAGCAGCTTCCGGGACCTCGAACAGCAGTTCTTC. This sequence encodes CASSFRDLEQQFF.

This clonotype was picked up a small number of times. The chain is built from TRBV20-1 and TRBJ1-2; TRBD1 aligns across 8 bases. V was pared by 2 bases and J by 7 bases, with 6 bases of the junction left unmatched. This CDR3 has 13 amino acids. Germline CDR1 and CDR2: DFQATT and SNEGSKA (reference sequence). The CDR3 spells CSARSPTGAGYTF. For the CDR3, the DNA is TGCAGTGCTAGATCCCCGACAGGGGCTGGCTACACCTTC.

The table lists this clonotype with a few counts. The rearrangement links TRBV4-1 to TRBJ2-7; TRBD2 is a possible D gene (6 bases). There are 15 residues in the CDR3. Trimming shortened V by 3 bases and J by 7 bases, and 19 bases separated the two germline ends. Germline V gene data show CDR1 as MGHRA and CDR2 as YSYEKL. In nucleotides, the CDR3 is TGCGCCAGCAGCCAGGAGGGACCCGTTCCTGATGAGCAGTACTTC. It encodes CASSQEGPVPDEQYF.

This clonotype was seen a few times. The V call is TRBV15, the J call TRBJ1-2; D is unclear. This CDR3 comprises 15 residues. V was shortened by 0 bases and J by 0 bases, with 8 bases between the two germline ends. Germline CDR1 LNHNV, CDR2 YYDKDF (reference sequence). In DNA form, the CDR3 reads TGTGCCACCAGCAGAGACGAGATCCCTAACTATGGCTACACCTTC. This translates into CATSRDEIPNYGYTF. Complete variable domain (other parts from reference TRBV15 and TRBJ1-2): DAMVIQNPRYQVTQFGKPVTLSCSQTLNHNVMYWYQQKSSQAPKLLFHYYDKDFNNEADTPDNFQSRRPNTSFCFLDIRSPGLGDTAMYLCATSRDEIPNYGYTFGSGTRLTVV.

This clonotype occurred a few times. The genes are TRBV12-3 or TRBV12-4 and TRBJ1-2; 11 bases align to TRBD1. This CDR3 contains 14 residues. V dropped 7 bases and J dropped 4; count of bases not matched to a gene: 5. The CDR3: CASTRGQGGYGYTF. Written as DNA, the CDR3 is TGTGCCAGCACCCGGGGACAGGGGGGCTATGGCTACACCTTC.

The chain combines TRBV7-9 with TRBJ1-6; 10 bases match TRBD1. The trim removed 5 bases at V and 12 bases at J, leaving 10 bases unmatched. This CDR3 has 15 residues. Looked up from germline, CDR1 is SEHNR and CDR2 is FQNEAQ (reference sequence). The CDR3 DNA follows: TGTGCCAGCAGCGACGGGACAGGGGAGGTACTACCCCTCCACTTT. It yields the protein CASSDGTGEVLPLHF. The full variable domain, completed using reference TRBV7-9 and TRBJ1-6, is DTGVSQNPRHKITKRGQNVTFRCDPISEHNRLYWYRQTLGQGPEFLTYFQNEAQLEKSRLLSDRFSAERPKGSFSTLEIQRTEQGDSAMYLCASSDGTGEVLPLHFGNGTRLTVT.

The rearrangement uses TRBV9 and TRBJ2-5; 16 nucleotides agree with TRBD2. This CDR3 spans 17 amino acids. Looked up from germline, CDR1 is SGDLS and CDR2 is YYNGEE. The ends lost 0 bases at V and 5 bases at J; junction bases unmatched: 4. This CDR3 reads CASSVGGLAGGLETQYF. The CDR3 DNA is TGTGCCAGCAGCGTAGGGGGACTAGCGGGAGGGCTGGAGACCCAGTACTTC.

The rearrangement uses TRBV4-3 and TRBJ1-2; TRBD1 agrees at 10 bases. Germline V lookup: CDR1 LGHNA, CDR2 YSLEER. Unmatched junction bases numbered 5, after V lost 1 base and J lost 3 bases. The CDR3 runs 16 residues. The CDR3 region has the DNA TGCGCCAGCAGCCAAGCGGGGACAGGGGCGGACTATGGCTACACCTTC. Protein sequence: CASSQAGTGADYGYTF.

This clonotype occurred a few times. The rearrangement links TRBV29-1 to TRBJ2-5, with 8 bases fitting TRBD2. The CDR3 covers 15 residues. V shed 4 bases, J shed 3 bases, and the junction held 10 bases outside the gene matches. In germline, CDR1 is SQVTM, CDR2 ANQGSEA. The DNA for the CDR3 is TGCAGCGTTGGGGGGAGAGCGGGAGCGGAAGAGACCCAGTACTTC. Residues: CSVGGRAGAEETQYF. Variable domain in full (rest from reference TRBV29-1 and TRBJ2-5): SAVISQKPSRDICQRGTSLTIQCQVDSQVTMMFWYRQQPGQSLTLIATANQGSEATYESGFVIDKFPISRPNLTFSTLTVSNMSPEDSSIYLCSVGGRAGAEETQYFGPGTRLLVL.

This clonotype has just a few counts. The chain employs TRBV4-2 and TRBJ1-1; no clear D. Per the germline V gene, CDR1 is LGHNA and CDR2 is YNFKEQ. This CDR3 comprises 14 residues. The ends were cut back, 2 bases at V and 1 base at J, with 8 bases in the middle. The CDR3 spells CASSQRDGNTEAFF. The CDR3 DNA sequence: TGTGCCAGCAGCCAAAGGGATGGGAACACTGAAGCTTTCTTT.

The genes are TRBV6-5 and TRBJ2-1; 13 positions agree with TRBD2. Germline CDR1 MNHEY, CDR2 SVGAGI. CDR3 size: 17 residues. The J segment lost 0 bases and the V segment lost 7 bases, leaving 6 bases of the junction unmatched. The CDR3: CASIRLAGGSSYNEQFF. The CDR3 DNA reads TGTGCCAGCATTCGACTAGCGGGGGGAAGCTCCTACAATGAGCAGTTCTTC.

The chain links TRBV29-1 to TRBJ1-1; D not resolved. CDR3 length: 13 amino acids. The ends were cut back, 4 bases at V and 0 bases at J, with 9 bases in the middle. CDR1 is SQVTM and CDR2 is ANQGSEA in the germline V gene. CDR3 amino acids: CSVVGSMNTEAFF. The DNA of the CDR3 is TGCAGCGTTGTAGGAAGCATGAACACTGAAGCTTTCTTT.

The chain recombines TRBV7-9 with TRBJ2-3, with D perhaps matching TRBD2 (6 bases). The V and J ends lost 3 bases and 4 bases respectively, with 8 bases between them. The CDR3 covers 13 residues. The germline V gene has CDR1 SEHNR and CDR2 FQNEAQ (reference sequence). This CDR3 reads CASSFLAADTQYF. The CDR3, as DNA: TGTGCCAGCAGCTTTTTAGCGGCAGATACGCAGTATTTT.

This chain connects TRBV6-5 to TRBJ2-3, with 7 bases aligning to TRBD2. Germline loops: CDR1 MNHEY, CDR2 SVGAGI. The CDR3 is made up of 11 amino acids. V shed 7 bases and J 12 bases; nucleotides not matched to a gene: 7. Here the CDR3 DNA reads TGTGCCAGCACTTCTAGCGGACGTCAGTATTTT. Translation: CASTSSGRQYF.